The source of this TCR beta chain is a study of blood T cell repertoires in COVID-19 (dated by TCRdb to about 2020). Describing the broader study: Samples from collaborators originated in the United States, Italy and Spain and spanned both the acute and convalescent phases of COVID-19. The material from the prospective study consisted of cDNA or gDNA derived from T cells, B-cell-depleted T cells, or PBMCs. The dataset comprised deeply sampled blood TCRbeta repertoires from subjects exposed to, actively infected with, or recovered from COVID-19. The repertoires were made available in a free public database intended to serve as a resource for research on the immune response to SARS-CoV-2. The samples were drawn from the first 160 participants of the ongoing ImmuneRACE study and from 950 to 1,500 subjects provided by 6 global collaborators. A de-identified subject ID, COVID-19 status, age in years and sex were almost always included in the sample metadata. Where HLA class I and class II types were available, the types were taken from metadata supplied by the sample provider, not from assay-based typing.

The immunoSEQ Assay, a bias-controlled multiplex PCR, was used to amplify TCRbeta CDR3 regions from genomic DNA. In the authors' own workflow: The number of nucleated cells in each sample was estimated by amplification of reference gene primers within the assay. Sequence reads were collapsed and filtered to measure the absolute abundance of every unique TCRbeta CDR3 rearrangement. For each sample, productive Simpson clonality was calculated as the square root of Simpson's diversity index over productive rearrangements. Entries here come from immuneACCESS through TCRdb and include only in-frame sequences with V and J called. Some clones fail to appear in such tables; in the studies checked, an unresolved V gene covers under half of the shortfall, and the cause of the remainder is unknown. V and J calls and clone size come straight from that table; D and trimming were deduced from the DNA. For this sample there are about 49,000 clones; 80% to 90% appear just once. The ten largest clones take up around 2% of the sample.

Worth noting for this clone: Its antigen target is currently unknown. No much larger clonotype is one base removed from it; base qualities were not supplied.

Per the germline V gene, LGHNA is the CDR1 and YNFKEQ is the CDR2. The CDR3 contains 16 residues, cysteine and phenylalanine counted. This entry keeps only the CDR3 DNA: 48 bases, framed from base 1. Here V drops 1 base and J drops 4 bases, and the junction holds 5 bases not matched to any gene. One collaborating source in Seattle enrolled patients during active infection and followed them longitudinally through the course of disease. Whole blood was collected in K2EDTA tubes by collaborating institutions according to the institutions' own protocols. For TCRbeta analysis, collaborators shipped samples in one of three forms: frozen whole blood, isolated PBMCs, or DNA extracted from either of those sample types. Overall study results and their limits: The quantity of clinical and demographic metadata differed by source and by participant and was supplied without curation.

The sample was peripheral blood. The chain is made from TRBV4-2 and TRBJ2-2, with 8 bases aligning to TRBD1. The origin of this receptor is a woman at least 80 years old with COVID-19, enrolled during active disease. CDR3 loop: CASSQVQGVSTGELFF. The nucleotide sequence is TGTGCCAGCAGCCAAGTACAGGGGGTAAGCACCGGGGAGCTGTTTTTT.